A single sample is the source of the 15 T cell receptor beta chains below, sequenced in a study of PD-L1 blockade in urothelial cancer. Produced via immunoSEQ multiplex PCR; TCRdb's table is partial and in-frame only. The data hold fewer than 85,000 clones, with about 83% observed a single time. Time point reported: pretreatment peripheral blood. The source material was PBMCs, sampled around atezolizumab (anti-PD-L1) treatment. The receptor set was obtained from a woman in her 70s with urothelial cancer.

V is TRBV11-2 and J is TRBJ1-4; D gene ambiguous. The CDR3 is 13 residues long. The V and J ends lost 0 bases and 7 bases respectively, with 6 bases between them. The germline V gene has CDR1 SGHAT and CDR2 FQNNGV. This CDR3 is CASSLEPGEKLFF. CDR3 DNA: TGTGCCAGCAGCTTAGAACCGGGTGAAAAACTGTTTTTT.

The chain carries TRBV29-1 and TRBJ2-1; 8 nucleotides match TRBD1. The CDR3 has 14 residues. Germline lookup yields CDR1 SQVTM and CDR2 ANQGSEA. V was clipped by 7 bases and J by 0 bases; unmatched bases: 5. This CDR3 reads CSAGQESSYNEQFF. In DNA form, the CDR3 reads TGCAGCGCGGGACAGGAAAGCTCCTACAATGAGCAGTTCTTC.

V gene TRBV18 combines with J gene TRBJ2-7, with TRBD1 matching over 10 bases. V trimming: 0 bases; J trimming: 4 bases; junction bases outside the gene matches: 3. The CDR3 has 15 amino acids. CDR1 and CDR2 from the germline V gene are KGHSH and LQKENI. The DNA for the CDR3 is TGTGCCAGCTCACCACCCGCGGGACAGGGGTACGAGCAGTACTTC. It translates to CASSPPAGQGYEQYF.

The chain uses TRBV19 and TRBJ1-2, with D maybe TRBD1 (6 bases). The CDR3 runs 15 residues. CDR1 and CDR2 (germline): LNHDA, SQIVND (reference sequence). Trimming stripped 3 bases from V and 6 bases from J, with 17 bases between. The CDR3 sequence is CASSIEVAGDNGYTF. The CDR3 nucleotides are TGTGCCAGTAGTATTGAGGTGGCAGGGGATAATGGCTACACCTTC.

The V gene is TRBV7-8, the J gene TRBJ2-2; no reliable D call. V lost 6 bases and J 5 bases, leaving 7 bases between the germline ends. The CDR3 loop spans 12 amino acids. Germline loops: CDR1 SGHVS, CDR2 FQNEAQ. CDR3 coding DNA: TGTGCCAGCAGTCCACTAACCGGGGAGCTGTTTTTT. This gives the protein CASSPLTGELFF.

There are a few counts of this clone. V is TRBV29-1 and J is TRBJ2-5; 10 bases line up with TRBD2. Germline CDR1 is SQVTM and CDR2 is ANQGSEA. This CDR3 is 14 amino acids long. V was pared by 5 bases and J by 1 base, with 4 bases of the junction left unmatched. DNA of the CDR3: TGCAGCGTTCGCGTAGCGGGGGGCCAAGAGACCCAGTACTTC. The encoded protein is CSVRVAGGQETQYF.

The chain links TRBV7-9 to TRBJ2-3; weak D call: TRBD2 (5 bases). The CDR3 spans 17 residues. Trimming shortened V by 1 base and J by 5 bases, and 19 bases separated the two germline ends. Germline V lookup: CDR1 SEHNR, CDR2 FQNEAQ (reference sequence). CDR3 coding DNA: TGTGCCAGCAGCTTAGGGTCCGGAGGTCCTTCAGGAGATACGCAGTATTTT. Translating gives CASSLGSGGPSGDTQYF.

A few counts support this clone. This chain links TRBV5-1 with TRBJ1-1; unclear D gene. The CDR3 totals 18 residues. CDR1 is SGHRS and CDR2 is YFSETQ in the germline V gene. Trimming left V 0 bases short and J 0 bases short, with 18 bases between. The CDR3: CASSLARTSSHMNTEAFF. As DNA, the CDR3 is TGCGCCAGCAGCTTGGCGAGGACTTCTAGTCATATGAACACTGAAGCTTTCTTT.

Comments on this clone: One junction end disagrees with the germline gene, perhaps due to a read error. This chain joins TRBV2 and TRBJ1-5, with no clear D. Germline V gene data show CDR1 as SNHLY and CDR2 as FYNNEI. The CDR3 loop spans 15 amino acids. In DNA, the CDR3 is TGTGCCAGCAGGGAAGGAAGGCAGGGCAATCAGCCCCAGCATTTT. Amino acid sequence: CASREGRQGNQPQHF. Variable domain in full (rest from reference TRBV2 and TRBJ1-5): EPEVTQTPSHQVTQMGQEVILRCVPISNHLYFYWYRQILGQKVEFLVSFYNNEISEKSEIFDDQFSVERPDGSNFTLKIRSTKLEDSAMYFCASREGRQGNQPQHFGDGTRLSIL.

On this clone: A read error may account for a junction end that differs from germline. The V gene is TRBV5-6, the J gene TRBJ1-1; perhaps TRBD1 as D (6 bases). The CDR3 runs to 12 residues. Germline lookup yields CDR1 SGHDT and CDR2 YYEEEE. The CDR3 sequence is CASSQGTGEASF. CDR3 DNA: TGTGCCAGCAGCCAGGGGACGGGTGAAGCTTCCTTT.

The chain uses TRBV11-3 and TRBJ1-1; 10 nucleotides agree with TRBD1. This CDR3 contains 17 residues. V trimming: 6 bases; J trimming: 2 bases; junction bases outside the gene matches: 12. Germline loops: CDR1 SGHNT, CDR2 YENEEA. Here the CDR3 DNA reads TGTGCCAGCAGTCAGGGGGGGACAGGGGCAAGAAACACTGAAGCTTTCTTT. This codes for CASSQGGTGARNTEAFF.

The CDR3 nucleotides are TGCAGCGTTGAGACTAATCGCGAGCAGTACTTC. This codes for CSVETNREQYF. The chain joins TRBV29-1 to TRBJ2-7, with a weak D call TRBD2 (5 bases). V lost 3 bases and J 6 bases, leaving 9 bases between the germline ends. Germline lookup yields CDR1 SQVTM and CDR2 ANQGSEA. The CDR3 runs to 11 residues.

The chain has TRBV6-1 and TRBJ2-3; D may be TRBD1 (6 bases). V was shortened by 5 bases and J by 0 bases, with 12 bases between the two germline ends. Germline CDR1 is MNHNS and CDR2 is SASEGT. This CDR3 is built from 15 residues. The CDR3 bases are TGTGCCAGCAGTCCAGGGGAAATTAGCACAGATACGCAGTATTTT. Translated, it gives CASSPGEISTDTQYF.

The chain combines TRBV6-5 with TRBJ2-7; D is unresolved. Deletions cut 5 bases from V and 0 bases from J, with 8 bases between. Germline CDR1 and CDR2: MNHEY and SVGAGI. The CDR3 sequence is 13 residues long. CDR3 residues: CASSESFSYEQYF. For the CDR3, the DNA is TGTGCCAGCAGTGAAAGCTTCTCCTACGAGCAGTACTTC.

This chain connects TRBV9 to TRBJ2-1, with TRBD2 matching 7 bases. The CDR3 has 22 amino acids. The germline V gene has CDR1 SGDLS and CDR2 YYNGEE. The junction had 21 bases not matched to a gene; V was cut back by 0 bases and J by 0 bases. The chain's CDR3 is CASSVAISRGLDPQSSYNEQFF. The CDR3 DNA reads TGTGCCAGCAGCGTAGCTATCAGTAGAGGACTAGACCCTCAAAGCTCCTACAATGAGCAGTTCTTC.